This is a list of T cell receptor beta chains from one sample in a study of T cells in localized non-small cell lung cancer. Sequenced by immunoSEQ multiplex PCR; TCRdb stores in-frame clones only, minus some. This table holds about 79,000 clones, more than 70% found once. The sequencing here drew on peripheral blood, taken before any cancer treatment. These receptors were taken from a woman aged 35-75 years with stage I squamous cell lung carcinoma. Each CDR3 is given with its conserved first and last residue. Fields, in order: D gene, CDR3 length, J gene, V gene, CDR3 DNA, CDR3 protein. The D gene is left open where the match is weak.

.,15,TRBJ2-2,TRBV15,TGTGCCACCAGCAGAGGGCAACAGGGAGCCGGGGAGCTGTTTTTT,CATSRGQQGAGELFF
.,13,TRBJ2-1,TRBV21-1,TGTGCCAGCAGCAAAGGGGGTTTTAATGAGCAGTTCTTC,CASSKGGFNEQFF
.,14,TRBJ1-1,TRBV15,TGTGCCACCAGCAGAGGACCGACGAACACTGAAGCTTTCTTT,CATSRGPTNTEAFF
TRBD1,15,TRBJ2-4,TRBV30,TGTGCCTGCCAACAGGGGTCTTTTGCCAAAAACATTCAGTACTTC,CACQQGSFAKNIQYF
.,13,TRBJ2-2,TRBV4-1,TGCGCCAGCAGCCTAGACGGGCAGGCGGAGCTGTTTTTT,CASSLDGQAELFF
TRBD1,18,TRBJ2-7,TRBV19,TGTGCCAGTAGCCTAAGTATTTCCGGACAGGGATTTTTCTACGAGCAGTACTTC,CASSLSISGQGFFYEQYF
.,14,TRBJ1-2,TRBV4-1,TGCGCCAGCAGCCAAGATGTACAGGTCTATGGCTACACCTTC,CASSQDVQVYGYTF
TRBD1,13,TRBJ2-2,TRBV4-1,TGCGCCAGCAGTCCACAGGGGGACGGGGAGCTGTTTTTT,CASSPQGDGELFF
TRBD1,16,TRBJ2-5,TRBV9,TGTGCCAGCAGCGTAGACCCCACAGGGGGCCAAGAGACCCAGTACTTC,CASSVDPTGGQETQYF
TRBD1,16,TRBJ1-5,TRBV19,TGTGCCAGTAGTTTCGGACAGGGCAATAGCAATCAGCCCCAGCATTTT,CASSFGQGNSNQPQHF
.,13,TRBJ2-3,TRBV6-1,TGTGCCAGCAGTCTGACAGGCACAGATACGCAGTATTTT,CASSLTGTDTQYF
.,16,TRBJ2-1,TRBV6-5,TGTGCCAGCAGTTACTCTGGCAGGGGACGGTACAATGAGCAGTTCTTC,CASSYSGRGRYNEQFF
.,12,TRBJ2-3,TRBV11-3,TGTGCCAGCAGCCGAGATAGCGATACGCAGTATTTT,CASSRDSDTQYF
.,15,TRBJ1-6,TRBV6-4,TGTGCCAGCAGTGAAGACTTTAATAGCAATTCACCCCTCCACTTT,CASSEDFNSNSPLHF
.,14,TRBJ1-3,TRBV30,TGTGCCTGGGCGGTTGGACACTCTGGAAACACCATATATTTT,CAWAVGHSGNTIYF
.,12,TRBJ2-7,TRBV10-3,TGTGCCATCAGTGAGGAGATCTACGAGCAGTACTTC,CAISEEIYEQYF
.,14,TRBJ2-7,TRBV11-2,TGTGCCAGCAGCACAAGGGCCGGGACCTACGAGCAGTACTTC,CASSTRAGTYEQYF
TRBD1,14,TRBJ2-7,TRBV18,TGTGCCAGCTCACTTAGGACAGGGTACTACGAGCAGTACTTC,CASSLRTGYYEQYF
.,17,TRBJ2-2,TRBV23-1,TGCGCCAGCAGTCAACCTCGAACTGTTTCCAACACCGGGGAGCTGTTTTTT,CASSQPRTVSNTGELFF
.,14,TRBJ1-3,TRBV18,TGTGCCAGCACGCCAGAGCACTCTGGAAACACCATATATTTT,CASTPEHSGNTIYF
TRBD1,15,TRBJ2-3,TRBV19,TGTGCCAGTACCCTCGGACAGGGGGGCTCAGATACGCAGTATTTT,CASTLGQGGSDTQYF
TRBD1,16,TRBJ1-1,TRBV18,TGTGCCAGCTCACCCCGGGTGACAGGGTTGAACACTGAAGCTTTCTTT,CASSPRVTGLNTEAFF
.,13,TRBJ2-2,TRBV10-2,TGCGCCAGCAGTGAGTCGGGTGTCGGGGAGCTGTTTTTT,CASSESGVGELFF